What follows describes a single T cell receptor beta chain. Its target is not known. The library targeted TCRbeta and was prepared with unique molecular identifiers. A single record per CDR3 protein comes from TCRdb applying MiXCR to the PCR reads. This sample has roughly 500,000 distinct CDR3 sequences, with 8% to 11% found just once. The data are from a study of T-cell reconstitution after alpha-beta-depleted transplantation in children. Study-wide findings and caveats: After transplant, at about two months, alpha-beta T cells were reportedly derived from several hundred expanded graft clones. By one year post-transplant, T-cell counts and diversity largely arose from T cells that were newly produced.

This CDR3 region has 17 residues. Germline lookup yields CDR1 SEHNR and CDR2 FQNEAQ (reference sequence). Trimming stripped 1 base from V and 0 bases from J, with 13 bases between. The sequence derives from a child aged 2-9 years with inherited bone marrow failure, due to receive a stem cell transplant. The sequences come from PBMCs, collected before TCRalphabeta/CD19-depleted stem cell transplant. The chain recombines TRBV7-9 with TRBJ1-3; no clear D. CDR3 amino acids: CASSLGGSRRSGNTIYF. In DNA, the CDR3 is TGTGCCAGCAGCTTAGGAGGCAGCCGACGCTCTGGAAACACCATATATTTT.